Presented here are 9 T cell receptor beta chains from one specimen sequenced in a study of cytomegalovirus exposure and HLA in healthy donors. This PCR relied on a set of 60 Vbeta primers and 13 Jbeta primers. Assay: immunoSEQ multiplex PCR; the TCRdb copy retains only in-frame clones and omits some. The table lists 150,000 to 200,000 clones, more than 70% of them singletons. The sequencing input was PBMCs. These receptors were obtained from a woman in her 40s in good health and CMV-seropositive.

Here the CDR3 DNA reads TGTGCCAGCAGCAACCTTAAGGGGGCGCTTAGAGCGAAGGGGGAAGAGACCCAGTACTTC. This translates into CASSNLKGALRAKGEETQYF. The V and J genes are TRBV9 and TRBJ2-5; 7 bases fit TRBD1. Germline V gene data show CDR1 as SGDLS and CDR2 as YYNGEE. V was pared by 4 bases and J by 3 bases, with 24 bases of the junction left unmatched. The CDR3 is 20 residues long. The full variable domain, with the rest looked up from reference TRBV9 and TRBJ2-5, is DSGVTQTPKHLITATGQRVTLRCSPRSGDLSVYWYQQSLDQGLQFLIQYYNGEERAKGNILERFSAQQFPDLHSELNLSSLELGDSALYFCASSNLKGALRAKGEETQYFGPGTRLLVL.

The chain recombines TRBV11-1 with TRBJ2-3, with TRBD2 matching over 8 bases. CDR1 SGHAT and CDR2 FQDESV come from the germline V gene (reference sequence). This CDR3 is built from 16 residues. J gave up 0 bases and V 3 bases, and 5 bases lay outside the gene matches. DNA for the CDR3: TGTGCCAGCAGCTTTGGCGGGAGGCTTAGCACAGATACGCAGTATTTT. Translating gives CASSFGGRLSTDTQYF.

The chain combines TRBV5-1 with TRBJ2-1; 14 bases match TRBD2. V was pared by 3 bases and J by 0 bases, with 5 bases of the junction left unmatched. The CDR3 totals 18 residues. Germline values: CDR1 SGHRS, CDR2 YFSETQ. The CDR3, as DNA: TGCGCCAGCAGCTCGGCCGGGACTAGCGGGGGCTCCTACAATGAGCAGTTCTTC. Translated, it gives CASSSAGTSGGSYNEQFF.

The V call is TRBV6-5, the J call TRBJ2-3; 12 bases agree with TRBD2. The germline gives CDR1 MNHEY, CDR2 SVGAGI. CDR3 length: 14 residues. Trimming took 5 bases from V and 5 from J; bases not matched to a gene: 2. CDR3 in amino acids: CASSPGLAGDTQYF. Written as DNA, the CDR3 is TGTGCCAGCAGTCCGGGACTAGCGGGAGATACGCAGTATTTT.

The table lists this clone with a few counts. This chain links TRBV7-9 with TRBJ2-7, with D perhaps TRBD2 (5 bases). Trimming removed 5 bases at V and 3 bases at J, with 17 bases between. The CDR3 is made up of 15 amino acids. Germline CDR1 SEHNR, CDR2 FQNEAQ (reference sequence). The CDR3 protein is CASSPLEGKFYEQYF. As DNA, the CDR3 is TGTGCCAGCAGCCCACTTGAGGGAAAGTTCTACGAGCAGTACTTC.

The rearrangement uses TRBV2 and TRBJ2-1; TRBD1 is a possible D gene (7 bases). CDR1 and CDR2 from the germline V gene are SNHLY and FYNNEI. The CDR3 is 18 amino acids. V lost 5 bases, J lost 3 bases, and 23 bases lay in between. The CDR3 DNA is TGTGCCAGCAGTAGGGAGGAGGGGGCCTTTGTTGGCTACAATGAGCAGTTCTTC. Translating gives CASSREEGAFVGYNEQFF.

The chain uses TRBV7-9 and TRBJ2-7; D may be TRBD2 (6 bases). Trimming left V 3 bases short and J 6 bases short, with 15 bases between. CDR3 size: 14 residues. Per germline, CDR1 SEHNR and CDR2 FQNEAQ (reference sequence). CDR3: CASSLGGIKGEQYF. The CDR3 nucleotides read TGTGCCAGCAGCTTGGGGGGAATCAAGGGCGAGCAGTACTTC.

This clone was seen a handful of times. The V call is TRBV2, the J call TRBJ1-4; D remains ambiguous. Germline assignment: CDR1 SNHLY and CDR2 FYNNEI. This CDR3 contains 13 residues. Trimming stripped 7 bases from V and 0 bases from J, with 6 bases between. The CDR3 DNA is TGTGCCAGCAATTCTGCAACTAATGAAAAACTGTTTTTT. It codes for CASNSATNEKLFF.

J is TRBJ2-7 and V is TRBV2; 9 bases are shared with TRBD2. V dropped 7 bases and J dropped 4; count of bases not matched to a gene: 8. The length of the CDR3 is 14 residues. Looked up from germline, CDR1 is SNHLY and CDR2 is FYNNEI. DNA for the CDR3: TGTGCCAGCATCGGGGCTAGCGGGACTTACGAGCAGTACTTC. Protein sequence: CASIGASGTYEQYF.